The rows below give T cell receptor beta chains drawn from one sample of a study of T cell responses to AZD1222 COVID-19 vaccine. Libraries were prepared by immunoSEQ multiplex PCR; TCRdb keeps only in-frame clonotypes and omits some of them. The data show some 150,000 clones, approximately 89% seen once. Material: peripheral blood, obtained 28 days after the second AZD1222 dose. All receptors come from an adult who received the AZD1222 COVID-19 vaccine. Both conserved end residues are part of each CDR3. A D gene is named only where the DNA matches it firmly. Size tells how often a clone was seen (once, few, many) or the class of an expanded clone, and some rows leave it out.

clone_size | j_call | v_call | d_call | cdr3_aa | cdr3_nt
. | TRBJ1-1 | TRBV15 | . | CATSRAGDTEAFF | TGTGCCACCAGCAGGGCAGGGGACACTGAAGCTTTCTTT
. | TRBJ1-1 | TRBV6-1 | TRBD1 | CASSDGGTGGARTEAFF | TGTGCCAGCAGTGATGGTGGGACAGGGGGCGCGAGGACTGAAGCTTTCTTT
once | TRBJ2-2 | TRBV28 | TRBD1 | CASREGQGVTGELFF | TGTGCCAGCAGAGAGGGACAGGGGGTCACCGGGGAGCTGTTTTTT
. | TRBJ1-3 | TRBV9 | . | CASSTDTSGNTIYF | TGTGCCAGCAGCACAGACACCTCTGGAAACACCATATATTTT
. | TRBJ2-3 | TRBV19 | TRBD2 | CASTGVWGSGSLTDTQYF | TGTGCCAGTACGGGGGTCTGGGGCAGCGGGAGCCTTACAGATACGCAGTATTTT
. | TRBJ1-6 | TRBV5-1 | TRBD1 | CASSLQGNENSPLHF | TGCGCCAGCAGCCTACAGGGGAATGAGAATTCACCCCTCCACTTT
. | TRBJ2-2 | TRBV6-4 | . | CASSSDARGELFF | TGTGCCAGCAGCTCGGACGCGCGAGGGGAGCTGTTTTTT
once | TRBJ1-1 | TRBV7-2 | . | CASSLPPDRQKGYGEAFF | TGTGCCAGCAGCTTGCCCCCAGATAGACAAAAGGGGTATGGTGAAGCTTTCTTT
. | TRBJ1-1 | TRBV6-2/TRBV6-3 | . | CASSYPAGEAFF | TGTGCCAGCAGTTACCCGGCGGGTGAAGCTTTCTTT
once | TRBJ1-2 | TRBV27 | . | CASSPSPLSAADGYTF | TGTGCCAGCAGTCCCTCCCCCCTTTCCGCGGCAGACGGCTACACCTTC
. | TRBJ2-7 | TRBV7-8 | . | CASSLGPRGGAGEQYF | TGTGCCAGCAGCCTCGGCCCACGAGGGGGGGCGGGGGAGCAGTACTTC
. | TRBJ1-4 | TRBV24-1 | . | CATSDPTAANEKLFF | TGTGCCACCAGTGATCCGACAGCGGCTAATGAAAAACTGTTTTTT
. | TRBJ1-5 | TRBV30 | . | CAWSGGTINQPQHF | TGTGCCTGGAGTGGAGGGACAATCAATCAGCCCCAGCATTTT